The 16 T cell receptor beta chains reported below all come from one sample, sequenced in a study of PD-L1 blockade in urothelial cancer. TCRdb keeps only in-frame clones here, not all; method: immunoSEQ multiplex PCR. The table lists roughly 120,000 clones, more than 85% of them singletons. The time point here: peripheral blood 6 weeks after treatment start. Sequenced material: PBMCs, taken around atezolizumab (anti-PD-L1) treatment. Every receptor here comes from a man in his sixties with urothelial cancer.

The rearrangement links TRBV27 to TRBJ2-2, with D uncertain. CDR3 size: 13 residues. Trimming removed 5 bases from V and 1 base from J, with 5 bases in between. Germline V gene data show CDR1 as MNHEY and CDR2 as SMNVEV (reference sequence). This chain's CDR3 is CASSPGNTGELFF. The DNA of the CDR3 is TGTGCCAGCAGTCCAGGGAACACCGGGGAGCTGTTTTTT.

The V call is TRBV6-5, the J call TRBJ2-1; D not certain. Germline assignment: CDR1 MNHEY and CDR2 SVGAGI. The germline V and J ends were trimmed by 2 bases and 8 bases, with 19 bases remaining between them. There are 16 residues in the CDR3. The CDR3 is CASSYDAVGQHYEQFF. The DNA of the CDR3 is TGTGCCAGCAGTTACGATGCGGTGGGTCAACACTATGAGCAGTTCTTC.

This sequence joins TRBV2 and TRBJ2-7, with 9 bases aligning to TRBD2. Germline trimming cut 4 bases from V and 5 bases from J; bases unmatched to any gene: 9. Germline loops: CDR1 SNHLY, CDR2 FYNNEI. The CDR3 has 15 residues. CDR3 nucleotides: TGTGCCAGCAGTGTCGGTAGCGGGAGTATCCACGAGCAGTACTTC. Its protein product is CASSVGSGSIHEQYF.

This sequence joins TRBV11-3 and TRBJ2-1, with D perhaps TRBD2 (5 bases). The CDR3 length is 14 residues. CDR1 is SGHNT and CDR2 is YENEEA in the germline V gene. V was clipped by 7 bases and J by 4 bases, with 14 bases between them. Here the CDR3 DNA reads TGTGCCAGCAACGAGGGTGTTATTTACAATGAGCAGTTCTTC. As protein: CASNEGVIYNEQFF.

J is TRBJ2-1 and V is TRBV27; possible D gene TRBD2, 7 bases. V dropped 4 bases and J dropped 1 base, with 17 bases sitting between them. There are 17 residues in the CDR3. Germline CDR1 reads MNHEY; CDR2 reads SMNVEV (reference sequence). The CDR3 DNA reads TGTGCCAGCAGTTCCCTTGGGGGGGGGCGTTCCTACAATGAGCAGTTCTTC. Its translation: CASSSLGGGRSYNEQFF.

This clone was counted between two and nine times. The chain couples TRBV7-9 to TRBJ1-3; 7 bases map to TRBD1. The V gene's germline CDR1 is SEHNR and CDR2 FQNEAQ (reference sequence). V lost 5 bases to trimming and J lost 4 bases; unmatched junction nucleotides: 8. This CDR3 is 15 amino acids long. The CDR3: CASSLRQGEGNTIYF. DNA for the CDR3: TGTGCCAGCAGCCTTCGACAGGGCGAAGGAAACACCATATATTTT.

The chain combines TRBV15 with TRBJ2-7, with D hard to call. The ends were cut back, 1 base at V and 5 bases at J, with 9 bases in the middle. The CDR3 has 13 residues. Germline values: CDR1 LNHNV, CDR2 YYDKDF (reference sequence). The CDR3 loop reads CATSRARFNEQYF. In DNA, the CDR3 is TGTGCCACCAGCAGAGCTAGGTTTAACGAGCAGTACTTC. Combining the CDR3 with reference TRBV15 and TRBJ2-7 gives the whole variable domain DAMVIQNPRYQVTQFGKPVTLSCSQTLNHNVMYWYQQKSSQAPKLLFHYYDKDFNNEADTPDNFQSRRPNTSFCFLDIRSPGLGDTAMYLCATSRARFNEQYFGPGTRLTVT.

The chain combines TRBV7-9 with TRBJ2-1, with D perhaps TRBD2 (5 bases). Germline V lookup: CDR1 SEHNR, CDR2 FQNEAQ (reference sequence). CDR3 length equals 16 residues. V lost 0 bases, J lost 5 bases, and 14 bases lay in between. CDR3 amino acids: CASSLARGLTHNEQFF. The CDR3 nucleotides are TGTGCCAGCAGCTTAGCTAGAGGACTCACTCACAATGAGCAGTTCTTC.

The chain combines TRBV10-3 with TRBJ1-5, with a possible D match to TRBD1 (6 bases). Deletions cut 2 bases from V and 5 bases from J, with 19 bases between. The CDR3 length is 17 residues. CDR1 is ENHRY and CDR2 is SYGVKD in the germline V gene. The CDR3 DNA follows: TGTGCCATCAGTGAGGCGGACAGTGACTTTACCTATCAGCCCCAGCATTTT. It specifies CAISEADSDFTYQPQHF.

CDR3 in amino acids: CASSLTGGRGEKLFF. The CDR3 nucleotides are TGTGCCAGCAGCTTAACAGGGGGCCGGGGTGAAAAACTGTTTTTT. The J gene is TRBJ1-4, the V gene TRBV11-3; 9 bases match TRBD1. This CDR3 is 15 amino acids long. J was trimmed by 7 bases and V by 2 bases; bases with no gene match: 5. Germline CDR1 is SGHNT and CDR2 is YENEEA.

This chain links TRBV9 with TRBJ2-7; TRBD2 matches 10 bases. This CDR3 is built from 15 residues. With V trimmed by 0 bases and J by 6 bases, 6 bases remained unmatched. The germline gives CDR1 SGDLS, CDR2 YYNGEE. The CDR3 is CASSVAASGSGEQYF. The CDR3 DNA reads TGTGCCAGCAGCGTAGCCGCTAGCGGGAGTGGCGAGCAGTACTTC.

This clone was picked up a small number of times. This rearrangement joins TRBV6-1 to TRBJ1-2, with 7 bases lining up with TRBD1. This CDR3 spans 13 amino acids. After removal of 5 bases from V and 3 bases from J, the junction contained 3 bases not matched to a gene. CDR1 is MNHNS, CDR2 SASEGT, per germline. Here the CDR3 reads CASSKTGDYGYTF. DNA of the CDR3: TGTGCCAGCAGTAAAACAGGGGACTATGGCTACACCTTC.

This clone is a singleton in its sample. The gene calls are TRBV28 and TRBJ1-6; 9 nucleotides agree with TRBD1. CDR3 length: 14 residues. The germline CDR1 and CDR2 sequences are MDHEN and SYDVKM. V lost 5 bases and J lost 7; bases outside the gene matches: 3. DNA for the CDR3: TGTGCCAGCAGTCGGACAGGGGAAAATTCACCCCTCCACTTT. This gives the protein CASSRTGENSPLHF.

The CDR3 here is CASSQPTGGGSEKLFF. CDR3 nucleotides: TGTGCCAGCAGTCAACCGACAGGGGGCGGGAGTGAAAAACTGTTTTTT. The V and J genes are TRBV28 and TRBJ1-4; 10 bases are a match to TRBD1. The CDR3 covers 16 residues. Germline-derived CDR1 and CDR2 are MDHEN and SYDVKM. The ends lost 5 bases at V and 7 bases at J; junction bases unmatched: 10.

The chain recombines TRBV18 with TRBJ1-1, with unresolved D. Germline CDR1 and CDR2: KGHSH and LQKENI. The CDR3 extends over 15 amino acids. V gave up 2 bases and J gave up 1 base, with 11 bases separating them. CDR3 protein: CASSPKRAPNTEAFF. The CDR3 nucleotides read TGTGCCAGCTCACCAAAGCGGGCGCCGAACACTGAAGCTTTCTTT.

The chain uses TRBV18 and TRBJ1-5, with 7 bases fitting TRBD1. V dropped 1 base and J dropped 4; count of bases not matched to a gene: 1. The CDR3 has 14 amino acids. Looked up from germline, CDR1 is KGHSH and CDR2 is LQKENI. The CDR3: CASSPQGANQPQHF. As DNA, the CDR3 is TGTGCCAGCTCACCACAGGGGGCTAATCAGCCCCAGCATTTT.